This TCR beta chain was sequenced for a study of cytomegalovirus exposure and HLA in healthy donors. Whole-study findings and limits: One later analysis reportedly identified an Asian-associated ancestry cluster that showed fewer N-insertions than the roughly 640-donor mean. Donors were assumed by presence/absence analyses to have roughly uniform sequencing depth. Reportedly, TCR beta sequences accurately predicted HLA-A and HLA-B alleles in most subjects.

This clone has only a few counts. Its target is unknown. PCR was performed using 60 Vbeta and 13 Jbeta primers. Some clones are missing from TCRdb's copy, which holds only in-frame ones; the method was immunoSEQ multiplex PCR. The sample records 96,000 or so clones, 65% to 75% being singletons. The CDR3 runs 18 residues. V shed 4 bases and J 2 bases; nucleotides not matched to a gene: 8. The germline V gene has CDR1 SEHNR and CDR2 FQNEAQ (reference sequence). V gene TRBV7-9 combines with J gene TRBJ2-7, with 16 bases fitting TRBD2. The sequence came from a female donor in good health and CMV-seropositive. The sample comprised PBMCs. In DNA, the CDR3 is TGTGCCAGCAGCTCGATTGCCGGGACTAGCGGGAGGGCCTACGAGCAGTACTTC. It codes for CASSSIAGTSGRAYEQYF.